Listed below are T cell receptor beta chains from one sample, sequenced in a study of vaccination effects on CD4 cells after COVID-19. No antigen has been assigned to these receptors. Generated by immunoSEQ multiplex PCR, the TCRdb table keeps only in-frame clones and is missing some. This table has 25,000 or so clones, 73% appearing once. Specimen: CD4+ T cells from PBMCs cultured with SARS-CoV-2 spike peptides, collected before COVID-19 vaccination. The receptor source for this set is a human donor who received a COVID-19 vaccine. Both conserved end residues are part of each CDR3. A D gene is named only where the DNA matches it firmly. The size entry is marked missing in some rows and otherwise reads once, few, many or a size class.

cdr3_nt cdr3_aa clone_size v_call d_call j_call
TGCGCCAGCAGCCAATTCCGGACGGGGAACACTGAAGCTTTCTTT CASSQFRTGNTEAFF NA TRBV4-1 NA TRBJ1-1
TGTGCCAGCAGCTTAGTCGGCTGGGGAGGGACAGATACGCAGTATTTT CASSLVGWGGTDTQYF few TRBV7-2 TRBD2 TRBJ2-3
TGTGCCAGTAGTTCGCGTGGGGTAAAAGATACGCAGTATTTT CASSSRGVKDTQYF NA TRBV19 NA TRBJ2-3
TGTGCCAGCAGTTTTAAGGGGTGGGGTTCACCCCTCCACTTT CASSFKGWGSPLHF NA TRBV27 NA TRBJ1-6
TGTGCCAGCAGTCGGGTATCTAGCACTGAAGCTTTCTTT CASSRVSSTEAFF NA TRBV6-4 NA TRBJ1-1
TGTGCCAGCAGCCAAGATCTAGACGGCTCCTACGAGCAGTACTTC CASSQDLDGSYEQYF NA TRBV4-2 NA TRBJ2-7
TGTGCCACCAGTGACGTGCTGGCCTACGAGCAGTACTTC CATSDVLAYEQYF NA TRBV24-1 NA TRBJ2-7
TGTGCCAGCAGTCCCACTATCCCGGGACAGATCGTGGAGACCCAGTACTTC CASSPTIPGQIVETQYF NA TRBV27 TRBD1 TRBJ2-5
TGTGCCAGCAGTTATTCGACAGGGGGCGCCCCTGAAGCTTTCTTT CASSYSTGGAPEAFF NA TRBV6-5 TRBD1 TRBJ1-1
TGTGCCAGCAGTAAGGCCTCGAATCAGCCCCAGCATTTT CASSKASNQPQHF NA TRBV3-1/TRBV3-2 NA TRBJ1-5
TGTGCCAGCAGCCAACGGGGCGGTAGGATCTACGAGCAGTACTTC CASSQRGGRIYEQYF NA TRBV4-2 NA TRBJ2-7
TGTGCCAGCAGCTTAGGGCATCTAGCGGGGAGCTTTGATGAGCAGTTCTTC CASSLGHLAGSFDEQFF NA TRBV7-8 TRBD2 TRBJ2-1
TGTGCCAGCAGCTCCTTTCGGGGGAACACTGAAGCTTTCTTT CASSSFRGNTEAFF once TRBV7-9 NA TRBJ1-1
TGTGCCAGCAGCCCGACAAACACAGATACGCAGTATTTT CASSPTNTDTQYF NA TRBV5-4 NA TRBJ2-3
TGTGCCAGCAGCTTAGGCCTAGCGGGAGCTGAGCGGGAGCTGTTTTTT CASSLGLAGAERELFF once TRBV7-9 TRBD2 TRBJ2-2
TGCAGTGCTAGGGACTACAATGAGCAGTTCTTC CSARDYNEQFF few TRBV20-1 NA TRBJ2-1
TGTGCCAGCAGCCAAGCTCTAAATAATGAAAAACTGTTTTTT CASSQALNNEKLFF NA TRBV4-2 NA TRBJ1-4
TGTGCCAGCAGTGAGGGGGTAGCGGGTACCTACGAGCAGTACTTC CASSEGVAGTYEQYF NA TRBV6-1 TRBD2 TRBJ2-7
TGTGCCAGTAGAAGGGACAGGGGGGTGAACACTGAAGCTTTCTTT CASRRDRGVNTEAFF NA TRBV19 TRBD1 TRBJ1-1
TGTGCCAGCAGCAATCAGGGGCGGTCTGGAGATACGCAGTATTTT CASSNQGRSGDTQYF NA TRBV2 NA TRBJ2-3
TGTGCCAGCAGGCAGCGGGGACTAGCGGGGGGAGCTTACCAAGAGACCCAGTACTTC CASRQRGLAGGAYQETQYF once TRBV2 TRBD2 TRBJ2-5
TGTGCCAGCAGAGGACAAAACACTGAAGCTTTCTTT CASRGQNTEAFF NA TRBV6-6 NA TRBJ1-1
TGTGCCAGCATGGAGCGGGTCCATAATTCACCCCTCCACTTT CASMERVHNSPLHF few TRBV2 NA TRBJ1-6
TGTGCCAGCAGTGGGACTAGCGGGGGGGCAGATACGCAGTATTTT CASSGTSGGADTQYF NA TRBV6-4 TRBD2 TRBJ2-3
TGTGCCAGCTGGGGGGCCGGCTACAATGAGCAGTTCTTC CASWGAGYNEQFF NA TRBV2 NA TRBJ2-1
TGTGCCAGCTCAGGAGTCCTAGGGGCCAACGTCCTGACTTTC CASSGVLGANVLTF NA TRBV6-5 NA TRBJ2-6
TGTGCCAGCAGTTCCCAGACCACAGATACGCAGTATTTT CASSSQTTDTQYF NA TRBV12-3/TRBV12-4 NA TRBJ2-3
TGTGCCAGCAGCTCAACCGAGGCGGGCCCCCAAAACATTCAGTACTTC CASSSTEAGPQNIQYF NA TRBV5-6 NA TRBJ2-4
TGTGCCAGCAGCCAGGCACGATCTAGACCATTTGACGATGAGCAGTTCTTC CASSQARSRPFDDEQFF few TRBV3-1/TRBV3-2 NA TRBJ2-1
TGTGCCAGCAGCTGGGGGACAGGGATCAATCAGCCCCAGCATTTT CASSWGTGINQPQHF NA TRBV5-5 TRBD1 TRBJ1-5
TGTGCCAGCAAAATGGAGGGCATTCAGTACTTC CASKMEGIQYF NA TRBV6-6 NA TRBJ2-4